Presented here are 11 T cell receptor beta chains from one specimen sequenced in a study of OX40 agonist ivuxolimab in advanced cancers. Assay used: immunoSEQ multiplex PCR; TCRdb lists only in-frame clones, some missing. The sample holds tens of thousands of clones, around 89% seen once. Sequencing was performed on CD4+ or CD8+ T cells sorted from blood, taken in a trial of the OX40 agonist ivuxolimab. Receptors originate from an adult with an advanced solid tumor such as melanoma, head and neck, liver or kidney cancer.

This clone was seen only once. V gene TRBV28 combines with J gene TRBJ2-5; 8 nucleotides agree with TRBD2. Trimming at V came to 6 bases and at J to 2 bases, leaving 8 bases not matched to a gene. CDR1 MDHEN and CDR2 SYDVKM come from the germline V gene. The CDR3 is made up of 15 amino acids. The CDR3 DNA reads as TGTGCCAGCAGCTCCGGGGGGGCAGGGCAAGAGACCCAGTACTTC. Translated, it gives CASSSGGAGQETQYF.

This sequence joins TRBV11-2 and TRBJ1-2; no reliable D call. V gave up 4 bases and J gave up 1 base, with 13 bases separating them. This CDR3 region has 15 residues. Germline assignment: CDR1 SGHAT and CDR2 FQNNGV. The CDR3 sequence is CASSYNNGINYGYTF. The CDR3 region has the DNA TGTGCCAGCAGCTATAACAACGGGATTAACTATGGCTACACCTTC.

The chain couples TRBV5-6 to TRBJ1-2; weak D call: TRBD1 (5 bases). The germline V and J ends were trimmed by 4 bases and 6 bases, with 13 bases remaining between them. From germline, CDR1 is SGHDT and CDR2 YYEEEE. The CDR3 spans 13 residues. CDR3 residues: CASSTAAGNGYTF. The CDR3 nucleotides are TGTGCCAGCAGCACCGCAGCAGGGAATGGCTACACCTTC.

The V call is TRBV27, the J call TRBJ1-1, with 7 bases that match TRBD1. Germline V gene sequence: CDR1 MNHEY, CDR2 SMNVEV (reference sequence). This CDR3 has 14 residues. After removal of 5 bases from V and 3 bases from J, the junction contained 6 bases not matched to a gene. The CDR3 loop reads CASSGTAGYTEAFF. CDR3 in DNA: TGTGCCAGCAGTGGGACAGCTGGGTACACTGAAGCTTTCTTT.

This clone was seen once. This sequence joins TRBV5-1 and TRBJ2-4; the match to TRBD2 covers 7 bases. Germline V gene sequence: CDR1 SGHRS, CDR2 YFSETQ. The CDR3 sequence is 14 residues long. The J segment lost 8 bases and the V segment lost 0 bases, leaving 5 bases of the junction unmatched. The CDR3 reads CASSLVGREDIQYF. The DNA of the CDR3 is TGCGCCAGCAGCTTGGTTGGGAGGGAGGACATTCAGTACTTC.

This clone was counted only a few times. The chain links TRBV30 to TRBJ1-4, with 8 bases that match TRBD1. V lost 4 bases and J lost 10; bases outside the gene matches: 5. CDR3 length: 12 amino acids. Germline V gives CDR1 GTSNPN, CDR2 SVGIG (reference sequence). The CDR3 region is CAWTVGTGKLFF. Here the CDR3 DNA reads TGTGCCTGGACCGTCGGGACAGGAAAACTGTTTTTT.

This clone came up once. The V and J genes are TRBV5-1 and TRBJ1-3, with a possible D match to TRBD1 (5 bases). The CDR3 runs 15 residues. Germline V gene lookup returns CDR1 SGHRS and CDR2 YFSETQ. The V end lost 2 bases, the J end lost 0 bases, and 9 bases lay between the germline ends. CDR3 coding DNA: TGCGCCAGCAGCTTTGGCAGGGACTCTGGAAACACCATATATTTT. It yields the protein CASSFGRDSGNTIYF.

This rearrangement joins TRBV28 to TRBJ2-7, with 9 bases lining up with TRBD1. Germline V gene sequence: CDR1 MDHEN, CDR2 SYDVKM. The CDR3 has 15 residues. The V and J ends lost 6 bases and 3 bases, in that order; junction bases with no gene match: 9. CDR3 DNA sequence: TGTGCCAGCAGAGGGGGACAGGGTAGATTCTACGAGCAGTACTTC. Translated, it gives CASRGGQGRFYEQYF.

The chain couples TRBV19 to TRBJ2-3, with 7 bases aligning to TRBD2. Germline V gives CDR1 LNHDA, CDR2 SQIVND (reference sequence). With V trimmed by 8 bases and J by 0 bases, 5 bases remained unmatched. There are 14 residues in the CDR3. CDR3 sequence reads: CASRSGSSTDTQYF. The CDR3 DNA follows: TGTGCCAGTCGTAGCGGGTCTAGCACAGATACGCAGTATTTT. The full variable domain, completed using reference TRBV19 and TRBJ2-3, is DGGITQSPKYLFRKEGQNVTLSCEQNLNHDAMYWYRQDPGQGLRLIYYSQIVNDFQKGDIAEGYSVSREKKESFPLTVTSAQKNPTAFYLCASRSGSSTDTQYFGPGTRLTVL.

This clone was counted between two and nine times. This CDR3 reads CASSLGDRPQHF. CDR3 DNA: TGTGCCAGCAGCTTAGGCGACAGGCCCCAGCATTTT. The chain joins TRBV7-8 to TRBJ1-5; tentatively, D is TRBD1 (5 bases). The CDR3 is 12 residues long. V gave up 1 base and J gave up 9 bases, with 7 bases separating them. CDR1 and CDR2 (germline): SGHVS, FQNEAQ.

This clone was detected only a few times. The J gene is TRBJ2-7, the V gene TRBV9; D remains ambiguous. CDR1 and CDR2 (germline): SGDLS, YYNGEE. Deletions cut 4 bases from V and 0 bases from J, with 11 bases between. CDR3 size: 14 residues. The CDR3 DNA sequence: TGTGCCAGCAGCCCGAGACCCGACTCCTACGAGCAGTACTTC. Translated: CASSPRPDSYEQYF.